These 5 T cell receptor beta chains came from one sample sequenced in a study of CD8+CD57+ T cells in acquired aplastic anemia. The TCR beta profiling, which covered VDJ combination and CDR3 sequence, was carried out using genomic DNA as the template. TCRdb reprocessed the reads with MiXCR, giving one entry per CDR3 protein. The table includes 250,000 to 350,000 distinct CDR3 sequences, about 56% detected once. The sample comprised sorted CD4+, CD8+, or CD8+CD57+ T cells (not recorded which) from PBMCs. These receptors originate from a human donor with severe aplastic anemia or a healthy control (not recorded which).

Details on this clonotype: This may be a read error, as it is one base from a much larger clone. As the CDR3 is not closed by the conserved phenylalanine or tryptophan, this likely results from a read error. The V and J genes are TRBV19 and TRBJ1-5; D remains ambiguous. This CDR3 is 17 amino acids long. Germline lookup yields CDR1 LNHDA and CDR2 SQIVND (reference sequence). V was pared by 3 bases and J by 1 base, with 16 bases between. Here the CDR3 reads CASSISLLGASNQPQHL. The CDR3 bases are TGTGCCAGTAGTATTAGTCTGTTGGGCGCGAGCAATCAGCCCCAGCATCTT.

This clonotype was observed at least ten times. CDR3 nucleotides: TGTGCCAGCAGTTACGGACATACTGAGATGGAGACCCAGTACTTC. This codes for CASSYGHTEMETQYF. This chain joins TRBV6-2 or TRBV6-3 and TRBJ2-5, with D possibly matching TRBD1 (5 bases). This CDR3 is built from 15 residues. Germline CDR1 reads MNHEY; CDR2 reads SVGEGT. Trimming removed 2 bases at V and 5 bases at J, with 15 bases between.

Ten or more counts support this clonotype. This chain joins TRBV19 and TRBJ2-7, with 9 bases lining up with TRBD1. Trimming cost V 4 bases and J 3 bases; bases outside gene matches: 7. There are 15 residues in the CDR3. CDR1 is LNHDA, CDR2 SQIVND, per germline (reference sequence). CDR3 sequence (DNA): TGTGCCAGTAGTACCCTACAGGGGGCCCTCTACGAGCAGTACTTC. Encoded protein: CASSTLQGALYEQYF.

In its sample, this clonotype was seen a few times. J is TRBJ1-6 and V is TRBV19; maybe TRBD1 (6 bases). The CDR3 contains 13 residues. The V end was cut by 6 bases, the J end by 9 bases, with 12 bases between. The germline V gene has CDR1 LNHDA and CDR2 SQIVND (reference sequence). CDR3 in amino acids: CASRKTGLSPLHF. The CDR3 DNA reads TGTGCCAGTAGAAAAACAGGGCTTTCACCCCTCCACTTT.

The CDR3 DNA reads as TGTGCCAGCAGCTCCACGGGTGGTGCCCAGCATTTT. Translation gives CASSSTGGAQHF. J is TRBJ1-5 and V is TRBV7-9, with unresolved D. CDR1 is SEHNR and CDR2 is FQNEAQ in the germline V gene (reference sequence). The length of the CDR3 is 12 residues. V was pared by 4 bases and J by 11 bases, with 12 bases between.